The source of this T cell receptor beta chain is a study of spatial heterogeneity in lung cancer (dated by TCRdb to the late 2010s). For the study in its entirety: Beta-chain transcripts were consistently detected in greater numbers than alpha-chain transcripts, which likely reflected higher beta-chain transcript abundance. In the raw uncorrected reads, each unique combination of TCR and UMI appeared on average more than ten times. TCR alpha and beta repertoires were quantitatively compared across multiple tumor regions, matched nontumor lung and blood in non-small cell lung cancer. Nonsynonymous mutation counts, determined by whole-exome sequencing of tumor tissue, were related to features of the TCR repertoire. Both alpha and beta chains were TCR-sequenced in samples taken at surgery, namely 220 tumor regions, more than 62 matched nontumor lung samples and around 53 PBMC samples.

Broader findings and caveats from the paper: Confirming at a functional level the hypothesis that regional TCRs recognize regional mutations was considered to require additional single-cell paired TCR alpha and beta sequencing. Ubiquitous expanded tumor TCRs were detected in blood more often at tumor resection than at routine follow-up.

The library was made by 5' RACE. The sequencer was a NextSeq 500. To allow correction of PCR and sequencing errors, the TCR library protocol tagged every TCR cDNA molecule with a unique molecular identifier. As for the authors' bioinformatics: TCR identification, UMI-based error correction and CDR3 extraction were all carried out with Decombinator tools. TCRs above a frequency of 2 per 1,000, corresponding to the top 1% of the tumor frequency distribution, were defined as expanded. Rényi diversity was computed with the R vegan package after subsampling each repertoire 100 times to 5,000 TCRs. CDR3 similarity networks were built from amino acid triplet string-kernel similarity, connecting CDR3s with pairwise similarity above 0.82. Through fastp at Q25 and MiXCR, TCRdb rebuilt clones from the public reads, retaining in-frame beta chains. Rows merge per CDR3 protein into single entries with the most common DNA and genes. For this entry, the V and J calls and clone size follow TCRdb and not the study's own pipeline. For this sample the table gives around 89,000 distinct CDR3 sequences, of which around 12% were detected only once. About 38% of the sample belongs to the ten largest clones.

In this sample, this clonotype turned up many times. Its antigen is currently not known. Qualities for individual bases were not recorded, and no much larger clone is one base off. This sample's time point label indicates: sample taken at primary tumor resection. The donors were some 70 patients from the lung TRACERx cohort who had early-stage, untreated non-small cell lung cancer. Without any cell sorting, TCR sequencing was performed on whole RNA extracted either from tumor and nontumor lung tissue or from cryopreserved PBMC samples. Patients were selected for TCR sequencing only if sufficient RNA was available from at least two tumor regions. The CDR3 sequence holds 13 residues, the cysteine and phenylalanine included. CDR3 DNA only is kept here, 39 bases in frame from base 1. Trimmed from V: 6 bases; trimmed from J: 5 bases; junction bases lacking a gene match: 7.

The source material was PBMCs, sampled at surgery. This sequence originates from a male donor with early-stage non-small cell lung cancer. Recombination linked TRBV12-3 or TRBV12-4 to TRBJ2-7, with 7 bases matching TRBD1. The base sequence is TGTGCCAGCAGAAAAACAGGGGTAGACGAGCAGTACTTC. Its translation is CASRKTGVDEQYF.